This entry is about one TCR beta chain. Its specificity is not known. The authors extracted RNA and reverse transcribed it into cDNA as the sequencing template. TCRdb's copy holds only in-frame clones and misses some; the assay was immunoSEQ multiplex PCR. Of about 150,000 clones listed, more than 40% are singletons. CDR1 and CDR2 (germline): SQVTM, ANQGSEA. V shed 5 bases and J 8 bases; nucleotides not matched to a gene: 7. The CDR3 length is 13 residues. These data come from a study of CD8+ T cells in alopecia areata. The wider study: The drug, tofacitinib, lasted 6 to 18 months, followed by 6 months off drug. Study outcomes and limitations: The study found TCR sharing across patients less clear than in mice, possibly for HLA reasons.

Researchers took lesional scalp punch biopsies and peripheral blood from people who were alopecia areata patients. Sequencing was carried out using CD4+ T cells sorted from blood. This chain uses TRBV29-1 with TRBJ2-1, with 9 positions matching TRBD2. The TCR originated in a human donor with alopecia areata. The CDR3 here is CSVSIAGADEQFF. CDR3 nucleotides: TGCAGCGTTTCCATAGCGGGAGCTGATGAGCAGTTCTTC.